The T cell receptor (beta chain) described here comes from a study of shared clonotypes between healthy human individuals. General observations from the study: Only blood was sampled, and tissue TCR repertoires likely differ from blood ones.

As for this clone: The antigen remains undetermined.

The study ran the assay at deep level. The genomic DNA of each subset was split evenly across several immunoSEQ plates. This table comes from immunoSEQ multiplex PCR, and its TCRdb copy is limited to in-frame clones, with some not included. Found here are some 1.5 million clones, roughly 96% of them singletons; the top ten hold roughly 1.2%. V lost 6 bases, J lost 8 bases, and 17 bases lay in between. The CDR3 is 13 amino acids. Germline assignment: CDR1 SQVTM and CDR2 ANQGSEA. Sequencing was done on a sample of naive CD4+ T cells sorted from blood. This sample's subset: CD45RA+ positively selected. J is TRBJ1-5 and V is TRBV29-1; D is ambiguous. The TCR sequence derives from a man aged 25 to 45 in good health. The CDR3 nucleotides read TGCAGCGTGTGTTATTCTATTGCTGAGCCCCAGCATTTT. This encodes CSVCYSIAEPQHF.